Presented here are 23 T cell receptor beta chains from one specimen sequenced in a study of blood T cell repertoires in COVID-19. Repertoires were generated with immunoSEQ multiplex PCR, while TCRdb's copy carries only in-frame clones and drops some. Here the sample spans 85,000 to 110,000 clones, around 89% being singletons. Sample: peripheral blood. The source is a woman in her fifties or sixties with acute or convalescent COVID-19.

V gene TRBV5-4 combines with J gene TRBJ2-2, with 7 bases matching TRBD2. Germline CDR1 is SGHNT and CDR2 is YYREEE (reference sequence). The CDR3 runs 16 residues. J was trimmed by 5 bases and V by 3 bases; bases with no gene match: 10. DNA of the CDR3: TGTGCCAGCAGCTCCCCGGGACTACCCCAAACCGGGGAGCTGTTTTTT. Translated, it gives CASSSPGLPQTGELFF.

The chain is built from TRBV5-1 and TRBJ2-7; D might be TRBD1 (5 bases). V lost 0 bases to trimming and J lost 1 base, with 17 bases between them. Germline lookup yields CDR1 SGHRS and CDR2 YFSETQ. This CDR3 has 17 residues. Here the CDR3 reads CASSLVGAPLGSYEQYF. The CDR3 nucleotides are TGCGCCAGCAGCTTGGTTGGGGCGCCCCTCGGGTCCTACGAGCAGTACTTC. Full variable domain (rest looked up from reference TRBV5-1 and TRBJ2-7): KAGVTQTPRYLIKTRGQQVTLSCSPISGHRSVSWYQQTPGQGLQFLFEYFSETQRNKGNFPGRFSGRQFSNSRSEMNVSTLELGDSALYLCASSLVGAPLGSYEQYFGPGTRLTVT.

This chain connects TRBV28 to TRBJ1-3; D gene unclear. V was clipped by 8 bases and J by 0 bases, with 5 bases between them. CDR3 length: 12 amino acids. The germline gives CDR1 MDHEN, CDR2 SYDVKM. In nucleotides, the CDR3 is TGTGCCAGCCGCAGCTCTGGAAACACCATATATTTT. Translation: CASRSSGNTIYF.

The gene calls are TRBV28 and TRBJ2-5; no clear D. Germline assignment: CDR1 MDHEN and CDR2 SYDVKM. Trimming cost V 5 bases and J 6 bases, with 7 bases left between them. The CDR3 length is 11 residues. CDR3 sequence: CASSGGQTQYF. CDR3 nucleotides: TGTGCCAGCAGTGGCGGTCAGACCCAGTACTTC.

This clone was seen once. The chain recombines TRBV30 with TRBJ1-5, with D possibly matching TRBD1 (6 bases). The CDR3 consists of 15 residues. The germline V gene encodes CDR1 GTSNPN and CDR2 SVGIG (reference sequence). The V end lost 1 base, the J end lost 2 bases, and 12 bases lay between the germline ends. CDR3 sequence (DNA): TGTGCCTGGAGTGCAGGGGATTCGGGCAATCAGCCCCAGCATTTT. Protein: CAWSAGDSGNQPQHF. The whole variable domain, filled in from reference TRBV30 and TRBJ1-5, reads SQTIHQWPATLVQPVGSPLSLECTVEGTSNPNLYWYRQAAGRGLQLLFYSVGIGQISSEVPQNLSASRPQDRQFILSSKKLLLSDSGFYLCAWSAGDSGNQPQHFGDGTRLSIL.

This clone is a singleton in its sample. This chain connects TRBV5-6 to TRBJ1-3; 7 bases agree with TRBD1. CDR1 and CDR2 from the germline V gene are SGHDT and YYEEEE. Trimming took 5 bases from V and 4 from J; bases not matched to a gene: 6. The CDR3 loop spans 14 amino acids. Here the CDR3 reads CASRPTGFGNTIYF. The CDR3 DNA reads as TGTGCCAGCAGACCGACAGGGTTCGGAAACACCATATATTTT.

V usage is TRBV10-2 and J usage is TRBJ2-5; D unclear. Germline values: CDR1 WSHSY, CDR2 SAAADI. The CDR3 runs to 13 residues. V lost 4 bases, J lost 4 bases, and 10 bases lay in between. CDR3 sequence (DNA): TGCGCCAGCAGTGTGGAGCCGAGAGAGACCCAGTACTTC. Translation: CASSVEPRETQYF.

V usage is TRBV5-4 and J usage is TRBJ2-5, with TRBD2 matching 16 bases. The length of the CDR3 is 17 residues. CDR1 is SGHNT and CDR2 is YYREEE in the germline V gene (reference sequence). V gave up 0 bases and J gave up 8 bases; unmatched junction bases: 7. In DNA, the CDR3 is TGTGCCAGCAGCTTGGCCTCGGGACTAGCGGGAGGGTTAACCCAGTACTTC. This sequence encodes CASSLASGLAGGLTQYF.

The chain is built from TRBV7-6 and TRBJ2-7, with 15 bases aligning to TRBD2. J lost 5 bases, V lost 5 bases, and 7 bases had no gene match. The germline CDR1 and CDR2 sequences are SGHVS and FNYEAQ. This CDR3 region has 16 residues. The CDR3 nucleotides are TGTGCCAGCAGCCTGGGACTAGCGGGAGGAGGCCACGAGCAGTACTTC. This gives the protein CASSLGLAGGGHEQYF.

Turning to this clone: Other DNA sequences from this sample encode an identical CDR3 as well. The chain recombines TRBV5-1 with TRBJ1-4; D may be TRBD1 (6 bases). The CDR3 is 14 residues long. Germline CDR1 and CDR2: SGHRS and YFSETQ. Between the trimmed V and J ends, which lost 2 bases and 5 bases, there was a span of 10 bases. CDR3 loop: CASSLRQGNEKLFF. The CDR3 DNA is TGCGCCAGCAGCTTACGGCAGGGGAATGAAAAACTGTTTTTT.

The chain joins TRBV15 to TRBJ2-1; D is possibly TRBD2 (5 bases). Trimming shortened V by 4 bases and J by 6 bases, and 10 bases separated the two germline ends. This CDR3 has 13 residues. Germline CDR1 LNHNV, CDR2 YYDKDF (reference sequence). CDR3 sequence: CATSTGLLNEQFF. Here the CDR3 DNA reads TGTGCCACCAGCACCGGACTGCTCAATGAGCAGTTCTTC.

A few counts support this clone. Other DNA sequences in this sample translate to the same CDR3. The chain carries TRBV11-3 and TRBJ1-2; possibly TRBD1 for D (6 bases). The CDR3 is 14 residues long. V was trimmed by 0 bases and J by 3 bases, leaving 8 bases between them. Per germline, CDR1 SGHNT and CDR2 YENEEA. The CDR3 bases are TGTGCCAGCAGCTTAGAGGCAGGGGACTATGGCTACACCTTC. Translation gives CASSLEAGDYGYTF.

The genes are TRBV6-5 and TRBJ1-1, with a weak D call TRBD1 (6 bases). From germline, CDR1 is MNHEY and CDR2 SVGAGI. The ends were cut back, 2 bases at V and 5 bases at J, with 12 bases in the middle. The CDR3 has 14 amino acids. The CDR3 DNA reads as TGTGCCAGCAGTTACGAGGGGGGGAGGACTGAAGCTTTCTTT. Amino acids: CASSYEGGRTEAFF.

This clone has a handful of counts. Written as DNA, the CDR3 is TGTGCCAGCATCCCGGCAGGGGGCACTGGCCTCAATGAAAAACTGTTTTTT. Translation: CASIPAGGTGLNEKLFF. The V and J genes are TRBV28 and TRBJ1-4, with 8 bases aligning to TRBD1. J lost 5 bases, V lost 7 bases, and 15 bases had no gene match. The germline V gene has CDR1 MDHEN and CDR2 SYDVKM. The CDR3 has 17 residues.

This chain links TRBV18 with TRBJ1-6; 8 bases are shared with TRBD1. The CDR3 runs to 15 residues. The V and J ends lost 3 bases and 5 bases, in that order; junction bases with no gene match: 3. CDR1 and CDR2 from the germline V gene are KGHSH and LQKENI. CDR3 DNA: TGTGCCAGCTCACCGCGGACAGGGAATAATTCACCCCTCCACTTT. This codes for CASSPRTGNNSPLHF.

The V call is TRBV15, the J call TRBJ2-5; D perhaps matches TRBD1 (6 bases). V was clipped by 2 bases and J by 2 bases, with 9 bases between them. Germline loops: CDR1 LNHNV, CDR2 YYDKDF (reference sequence). The CDR3 has 14 residues. The CDR3 bases are TGTGCCACCAGCAGAAGGACAGCGCAAGAGACCCAGTACTTC. It encodes CATSRRTAQETQYF.

V is TRBV5-5 and J is TRBJ2-5, with a weak D call TRBD2 (6 bases). V was shortened by 4 bases and J by 4 bases, with 17 bases between the two germline ends. The CDR3 loop spans 15 amino acids. Germline CDR1 is SGHKS and CDR2 is YYEKEE (reference sequence). CDR3 loop: CASSPTRVGGETQYF. CDR3 nucleotide sequence: TGTGCCAGCAGCCCCACCAGGGTGGGGGGAGAGACCCAGTACTTC.

This sequence joins TRBV20-1 and TRBJ1-5; 7 nucleotides line up with TRBD1. Germline CDR1 reads DFQATT; CDR2 reads SNEGSKA (reference sequence). Germline trimming cut 3 bases from V and 3 bases from J; bases unmatched to any gene: 2. The CDR3 covers 13 residues. This CDR3 reads CSASTGDNQPQHF. CDR3 in DNA: TGCAGTGCTAGTACAGGGGACAATCAGCCCCAGCATTTT.

The rearrangement uses TRBV7-8 and TRBJ2-2; TRBD2 matches at 8 bases. The V segment lost 5 bases and the J segment 1 base; nucleotides outside the gene matches: 9. In germline, CDR1 is SGHVS, CDR2 FQNEAQ. The CDR3 contains 17 residues. The CDR3 nucleotides are TGTGCCAGCAGCCGCGGCGGGGGGCAGATGAACACCGGGGAGCTGTTTTTT. Translation gives CASSRGGGQMNTGELFF.

V gene TRBV5-1 combines with J gene TRBJ1-2; the D is unclear. V lost 3 bases and J lost 1, with 7 bases in between. CDR1 is SGHRS and CDR2 is YFSETQ in the germline V gene. There are 13 residues in the CDR3. As DNA, the CDR3 is TGCGCCAGCAGCTCACAGCTTAACTATGGCTACACCTTC. Amino acids: CASSSQLNYGYTF.

This clone was seen only once. The V call is TRBV7-6, the J call TRBJ2-6; D uncertain. CDR3 length: 16 residues. Deletions cut 1 base from V and 1 base from J, with 8 bases between. Per the germline V gene, CDR1 is SGHVS and CDR2 is FNYEAQ. CDR3 region: CASSLDIISGANVLTF. Written as DNA, the CDR3 is TGTGCCAGCAGCTTAGACATAATTTCTGGGGCCAACGTCCTGACTTTC.

V usage is TRBV25-1 and J usage is TRBJ2-1; D remains unclear. Germline V lookup: CDR1 MGHDK, CDR2 SYGVNS. Trimming stripped 4 bases from V and 3 bases from J, with 7 bases between. This CDR3 is built from 13 residues. CDR3 in amino acids: CASSVLDYNEQFF. The CDR3 DNA sequence: TGTGCCAGCAGTGTCCTAGACTACAATGAGCAGTTCTTC.

The rearrangement joins TRBV19 to TRBJ1-2; 8 nucleotides line up with TRBD1. This CDR3 comprises 14 residues. J lost 1 base, V lost 10 bases, and 8 bases had no gene match. The germline V gene encodes CDR1 LNHDA and CDR2 SQIVND (reference sequence). The CDR3 sequence is CATAGTGVNYGYTF. The CDR3, as DNA: TGTGCCACCGCCGGGACAGGAGTTAACTATGGCTACACCTTC.